The entry below describes one T cell receptor beta chain. The CDR3 has 16 residues. Trimming took 6 bases from V and 2 from J; bases not matched to a gene: 8. CDR1 and CDR2 (germline): MDHEN, SYDVKM. These data originate in a study of blood T cell repertoires in COVID-19. The repertoire was sequenced with immunoSEQ multiplex PCR; TCRdb's copy has only in-frame clones and lacks some. The sample yields approximately 200,000 clones, roughly 86% seen once. Sequencing used PBMCs or T cells enriched from blood (not recorded which). This clonotype was obtained from a man younger than 35 with acute COVID-19. The J gene is TRBJ2-1, the V gene TRBV28; TRBD1 matches 9 bases. This CDR3 is CASSWSGTGTYNEQFF. In nucleotides, the CDR3 is TGTGCCAGCAGCTGGTCCGGGACAGGGACCTACAATGAGCAGTTCTTC.